These 29 T cell receptor beta chains were sequenced from one sample in a study of cytomegalovirus exposure and HLA in healthy donors. PCR employed 60 Vbeta and 13 Jbeta primers. Clones were sequenced by immunoSEQ multiplex PCR, and TCRdb holds only the in-frame ones, with some missing. This table has 120,000 or so clones, around 85% appearing once. The sequenced material came from PBMCs. These receptors all stem from a man younger than 35 in good health and CMV-seropositive.

The chain links TRBV4-1 to TRBJ1-1; D may be TRBD1 (6 bases). This CDR3 is 18 amino acids long. Germline-derived CDR1 and CDR2 are MGHRA and YSYEKL. V shed 1 base and J shed 5 bases, with 23 bases lying between them. This CDR3 is CASSQVPPPDRRGTEAFF. The CDR3 DNA sequence: TGCGCCAGCAGCCAAGTTCCCCCCCCTGACAGGAGAGGAACTGAAGCTTTCTTT.

This clone appeared a single time. The V call is TRBV9, the J call TRBJ2-7; possibly TRBD1 for D (5 bases). CDR1 and CDR2 (germline): SGDLS, YYNGEE. The CDR3 spans 15 residues. Trimming pared 3 bases from V and 1 base from J, leaving 14 bases between. The CDR3 protein is CASSATPTGSYEQYF. Here the CDR3 DNA reads TGTGCCAGCAGCGCCACCCCAACAGGATCCTACGAGCAGTACTTC.

This clone has more than one count but fewer than ten. This sequence joins TRBV7-9 and TRBJ1-5; TRBD1 matches at 7 bases. CDR1 and CDR2 (germline): SEHNR, FQNEAQ (reference sequence). Trimming removed 1 base from V and 6 bases from J; junction bases left unmatched: 3. There are 14 residues in the CDR3. This CDR3 is CASSLGQGSQPQHF. Written as DNA, the CDR3 is TGTGCCAGCAGCTTAGGACAGGGAAGTCAGCCCCAGCATTTT.

The CDR3 nucleotides read TGTGCCAGCAGTCTAAAGACAGGACTCAACACTGAAGCTTTCTTT. It yields the protein CASSLKTGLNTEAFF. This sequence joins TRBV6-5 and TRBJ1-1; a weak D match, TRBD1 (6 bases). CDR3 length equals 15 residues. The V gene's germline CDR1 is MNHEY and CDR2 SVGAGI. The V end was cut by 5 bases, the J end by 2 bases, with 15 bases between.

The chain joins TRBV6-5 to TRBJ2-5; 11 positions agree with TRBD1. The CDR3 consists of 15 residues. The germline gives CDR1 MNHEY, CDR2 SVGAGI. J lost 5 bases, V lost 5 bases, and 7 bases had no gene match. The CDR3 bases are TGTGCCAGCAGTAAAGGGACAGGGGGTGGGGAGACCCAGTACTTC. Translated: CASSKGTGGGETQYF.

The genes are TRBV11-3 and TRBJ2-7, with D possibly TRBD1 on 5 matching bases. Trimming removed 5 bases at V and 3 bases at J, with 11 bases between. This CDR3 contains 13 residues. Germline loops: CDR1 SGHNT, CDR2 YENEEA. Here the CDR3 reads CASSRSQGYEQYF. The DNA for the CDR3 is TGTGCCAGCAGCCGAAGCCAGGGCTACGAGCAGTACTTC. The whole variable domain, filled in from reference TRBV11-3 and TRBJ2-7, reads EAGVVQSPRYKIIEKKQPVAFWCNPISGHNTLYWYLQNLGQGPELLIRYENEEAVDDSQLPKDRFSAERLKGVDSTLKIQPAELGDSAVYLCASSRSQGYEQYFGPGTRLTVT.

The gene calls are TRBV6-5 and TRBJ1-1; 10 nucleotides align to TRBD1. V lost 4 bases and J lost 10; bases outside the gene matches: 9. The CDR3 covers 14 residues. From germline, CDR1 is MNHEY and CDR2 SVGAGI. This CDR3 reads CASSSTDRGRRAFF. The CDR3 DNA sequence: TGTGCCAGCAGTTCGACAGACAGGGGGCGGCGAGCTTTCTTT.

J is TRBJ1-1 and V is TRBV7-2, with 8 nucleotides matching TRBD1. CDR1 is SGHTA and CDR2 is FQGNSA in the germline V gene. Trimming cost V 4 bases and J 3 bases; bases outside gene matches: 7. The CDR3 covers 15 residues. In DNA, the CDR3 is TGTGCCAGCAGCTCGCAGGGGGCTGGGGACACTGAAGCTTTCTTT. Residues: CASSSQGAGDTEAFF.

The chain uses TRBV7-8 and TRBJ2-3, with TRBD2 identical over 8 bases. CDR3 length: 14 residues. Germline CDR1 and CDR2: SGHVS and FQNEAQ. Losses at the gene ends were 3 bases for V and 4 bases for J; bases not matched to a gene: 3. CDR3 in amino acids: CASSFRLAPDTQYF. As DNA, the CDR3 is TGTGCCAGCAGCTTCAGACTAGCGCCAGATACGCAGTATTTT.

This chain links TRBV27 with TRBJ1-4; 11 bases match TRBD1. The trim removed 4 bases at V and 10 bases at J, leaving 8 bases unmatched. The CDR3 totals 15 residues. The germline V gene encodes CDR1 MNHEY and CDR2 SMNVEV (reference sequence). The CDR3 reads CASSSGTGGVAKLFF. The DNA for the CDR3 is TGTGCCAGCAGTTCAGGGACAGGGGGTGTGGCAAAACTGTTTTTT.

The chain couples TRBV4-1 to TRBJ1-6; D is perhaps TRBD1 (5 bases). Germline CDR1 and CDR2: MGHRA and YSYEKL. Trimming cost V 0 bases and J 7 bases, with 19 bases left between them. CDR3 length: 18 residues. The DNA of the CDR3 is TGCGCCAGCAGCCAAGATGACAGACGGTCCGGTAACAATTCACCCCTCCACTTT. This sequence encodes CASSQDDRRSGNNSPLHF.

The rearrangement uses TRBV19 and TRBJ1-4, with D unclear. The CDR3 extends over 14 amino acids. Deletions cut 5 bases from V and 0 bases from J, with 7 bases between. The germline V gene has CDR1 LNHDA and CDR2 SQIVND (reference sequence). This CDR3 reads CASSEAATNEKLFF. The CDR3 nucleotides are TGTGCCAGTAGTGAGGCTGCAACTAATGAAAAACTGTTTTTT.

The rearrangement joins TRBV5-1 to TRBJ2-5; TRBD2 is a possible D gene (6 bases). This CDR3 contains 15 residues. V gave up 0 bases and J gave up 3 bases, with 12 bases separating them. The germline CDR1 and CDR2 sequences are SGHRS and YFSETQ. The CDR3 DNA sequence: TGCGCCAGCAGCTTGGTAGCGGATAGGAAAGAGACCCAGTACTTC. Translation gives CASSLVADRKETQYF.

The chain carries TRBV6-6 and TRBJ1-3; 9 bases are shared with TRBD1. V shed 7 bases and J 0 bases; nucleotides not matched to a gene: 7. Germline V CDR1 and CDR2: MNHNY, SVGAGI (reference sequence). The CDR3 sequence is 16 residues long. The CDR3 region is CASTPPDRGSGNTIYF. CDR3 nucleotides: TGTGCCAGCACACCCCCGGACAGGGGCTCTGGAAACACCATATATTTT.

V usage is TRBV7-8 and J usage is TRBJ2-1; 13 bases are a match to TRBD2. The CDR3 contains 15 residues. The V segment lost 5 bases and the J segment 6 bases; nucleotides outside the gene matches: 4. Germline CDR1 reads SGHVS; CDR2 reads FQNEAQ. The CDR3 nucleotides are TGTGCCAGCAGCCCCAGACTAGCGGGGGGCAATGAGCAGTTCTTC. Translated: CASSPRLAGGNEQFF. Based on the CDR3 plus reference TRBV7-8 and TRBJ2-1, the full variable domain is GAGVSQSPRYKVAKRGQDVALRCDPISGHVSLFWYQQALGQGPEFLTYFQNEAQLDKSGLPSDRFFAERPEGSVSTLKIQRTQQEDSAVYLCASSPRLAGGNEQFFGPGTRLTVL.

For this clone: At one end, the junction sequence differs from germline, possibly due to a read error. This chain uses TRBV7-9 with TRBJ1-1, with D possibly matching TRBD1 (5 bases). Germline CDR1 SEHNR, CDR2 FQNEAQ (reference sequence). The CDR3 extends over 13 amino acids. The CDR3: CSSSFGGNTEAFF. The CDR3 DNA follows: TGTTCCAGCAGCTTCGGGGGGAACACTGAAGCTTTCTTT.

The chain employs TRBV9 and TRBJ2-3; D is uncertain. Trimming stripped 2 bases from V and 2 bases from J, with 6 bases between. There are 13 residues in the CDR3. Germline V lookup: CDR1 SGDLS, CDR2 YYNGEE. The CDR3 bases are TGTGCCAGCAGCGTGAGCCACACAGATACGCAGTATTTT. Protein: CASSVSHTDTQYF.

This chain joins TRBV6-5 and TRBJ1-1; 9 nucleotides line up with TRBD1. Unmatched junction bases numbered 11, after V lost 4 bases and J lost 5 bases. CDR3 length: 16 amino acids. The germline CDR1 and CDR2 sequences are MNHEY and SVGAGI. CDR3 amino acids: CASSFRLRDRVTEAFF. The DNA of the CDR3 is TGTGCCAGCAGTTTCCGACTCCGGGACAGGGTTACTGAAGCTTTCTTT.

The chain carries TRBV9 and TRBJ2-1, with 7 bases aligning to TRBD2. V trimming: 0 bases; J trimming: 4 bases; junction bases outside the gene matches: 16. Per the germline V gene, CDR1 is SGDLS and CDR2 is YYNGEE. CDR3 size: 19 residues. CDR3 region: CASSVATSVAGDTYNEQFF. The CDR3 coding sequence is TGTGCCAGCAGCGTAGCTACCTCAGTTGCGGGAGACACTTACAATGAGCAGTTCTTC.

This clone was seen more than once but under ten times. The chain uses TRBV10-3 and TRBJ2-2; 9 bases agree with TRBD1. Germline trimming cut 2 bases from V and 5 bases from J; bases unmatched to any gene: 3. Germline V gene lookup returns CDR1 ENHRY and CDR2 SYGVKD. The CDR3 loop spans 15 amino acids. The CDR3 bases are TGTGCCATCAGTGAGACCGGGACAGGGACCGGGGAGCTGTTTTTT. Translating gives CAISETGTGTGELFF.

The rearrangement uses TRBV12-2 and TRBJ2-5; the table calls TRBD1, which could not be checked here. The tail of the sequence fits TRBJ2-7 better, so the J call may be wrong. TRBV12-2 is listed as a pseudogene. The CDR3 is 21 residues long. CDR3 coding DNA: TGTGCAAGTCGCCACCACCCGACAGGCCCTACCCTAACAACACAATCCTACGAGCAGTACTTC. Translating gives CASRHHPTGPTLTTQSYEQYF.

V and J are TRBV2 and TRBJ1-5; D not resolved. V was pared by 7 bases and J by 3 bases, with 10 bases between. CDR1 and CDR2 from the germline V gene are SNHLY and FYNNEI. CDR3 length: 13 residues. DNA for the CDR3: TGTGCCAGCAACGCGGGGTACAATCAGCCCCAGCATTTT. Protein sequence: CASNAGYNQPQHF.

The chain links TRBV2 to TRBJ1-4; TRBD1 might be the D (6 bases). V gave up 7 bases and J gave up 7 bases, with 13 bases separating them. CDR1 is SNHLY and CDR2 is FYNNEI in the germline V gene. This CDR3 region has 13 residues. CDR3 in amino acids: CASKPGAREKLFF. CDR3 coding DNA: TGTGCCAGCAAACCAGGGGCACGTGAAAAACTGTTTTTT.

The rearrangement joins TRBV7-9 to TRBJ2-5; TRBD2 is a possible D gene (5 bases). Trimming took 5 bases from V and 4 from J, leaving 14 bases between them. The germline gives CDR1 SEHNR, CDR2 FQNEAQ (reference sequence). The CDR3 consists of 14 residues. The CDR3 reads CASSLDGGRETQYF. The CDR3 region has the DNA TGTGCCAGCAGCCTGGACGGCGGGCGAGAGACCCAGTACTTC.

This rearrangement joins TRBV5-6 to TRBJ2-7; TRBD1 matches at 7 bases. J lost 3 bases, V lost 4 bases, and 10 bases had no gene match. Germline V gives CDR1 SGHDT, CDR2 YYEEEE. The CDR3 has 15 amino acids. DNA for the CDR3: TGTGCCAGCAGCGCCGGTAGGGGGCGATTCTACGAGCAGTACTTC. Encoded protein: CASSAGRGRFYEQYF.

The chain links TRBV10-1 to TRBJ1-2, with 7 bases aligning to TRBD1. V lost 0 bases to trimming and J lost 2 bases; unmatched junction nucleotides: 9. This CDR3 comprises 17 residues. Germline V gene lookup returns CDR1 WNHNN and CDR2 SYGVQD (reference sequence). CDR3 bases: TGCGCCAGCAGTGAGTCAGGGGGCCCAGAGCCGAACTATGGCTACACCTTC. This sequence encodes CASSESGGPEPNYGYTF.

The rearrangement links TRBV7-2 to TRBJ2-5; D unclear. Germline CDR1 SGHTA, CDR2 FQGNSA. The CDR3 extends over 12 amino acids. Trimming left V 2 bases short and J 4 bases short, with 5 bases between. The CDR3 DNA reads as TGTGCCAGCAGCTTATGGAGAGAGACCCAGTACTTC. Translating gives CASSLWRETQYF. Filled out from reference TRBV7-2 and TRBJ2-5, the complete variable domain reads GAGVSQSPSNKVTEKGKDVELRCDPISGHTALYWYRQSLGQGLEFLIYFQGNSAPDKSGLPSDRFSAERTGGSVSTLTIQRTQQEDSAVYLCASSLWRETQYFGPGTRLLVL.

This rearrangement joins TRBV13 to TRBJ1-1; 7 positions agree with TRBD1. V lost 0 bases to trimming and J lost 6 bases; unmatched junction nucleotides: 7. This CDR3 has 15 amino acids. Looked up from germline, CDR1 is PRHDT and CDR2 is FYEKMQ (reference sequence). CDR3 coding DNA: TGTGCCAGCAGCTTAGGCCGGACAGGTCTGGCTGAAGCTTTCTTT. Protein: CASSLGRTGLAEAFF.

This chain links TRBV19 with TRBJ1-1; a weak D match, TRBD1 (6 bases). V gave up 4 bases and J gave up 4 bases, with 16 bases separating them. The CDR3 is 15 amino acids. Germline lookup yields CDR1 LNHDA and CDR2 SQIVND (reference sequence). Written as DNA, the CDR3 is TGTGCCAGTAGTACTACAGGGCTGTTATTCACTGAAGCTTTCTTT. Encoded protein: CASSTTGLLFTEAFF.